The T cell receptor beta chain described here comes from a study of blood T cell repertoires in COVID-19 (dated by TCRdb to 2018 to 2020). With regard to the full study: Samples covering the acute and convalescent phases of COVID-19 were provided by collaborators in the United States, Italy and Spain. Nearly every sample came with metadata listing a de-identified subject ID, COVID-19 status, age in years and sex. The prospective study material was composed of cDNA or gDNA derived from T cells, B-cell-depleted T cells, or PBMCs. HLA class I and class II types, where available, came from metadata supplied by the sample provider rather than from assay-based typing. The dataset comprised deeply sampled blood TCRbeta repertoires from subjects exposed to, actively infected with, or recovered from COVID-19. The repertoires were released in a freely available public database intended as a resource for research on the immune response to SARS-CoV-2. Samples were obtained from the ongoing ImmuneRACE study (first 160 participants) and from about 1,300 subjects provided by 6 global collaborators. Here is what the overall study found, with its caveats: How much clinical and demographic metadata was included differed by source and by participant, and the metadata was provided uncurated.

Turning to this clone: There is no known antigen for this receptor. Base qualities were left out, and no much larger clone turns up one base away.

TCRbeta CDR3 regions were amplified from genomic DNA by means of the immunoSEQ Assay, a bias-controlled multiplex PCR. The original pipeline was this. Within the assay, amplification of reference gene primers was used to estimate how many nucleated cells each sample contained. Sequence reads were collapsed and filtered to measure the absolute abundance of every unique TCRbeta CDR3 rearrangement. For each sample, productive Simpson clonality was calculated by taking the square root of Simpson's diversity index across productive rearrangements. In TCRdb, the immuneACCESS table is reduced to in-frame sequences with V and J assigned. These tables do not hold every clone; where another copy was compared, an unresolved V gene accounts for under half, and the others remain unexplained. D and trimming were read from the DNA, whereas the V and J calls and clone size are those reported in that table. The sample records about 180,000 clones, approximately 85% of which are singletons. The ten biggest clones cover more than 2.5% of the sample.

Trimming takes 3 bases off V and 2 bases off J; junction bases not matched to a gene: 1. CDR1 SEHNR and CDR2 FQNEAQ were looked up in the germline V gene (reference sequence). Its CDR3 holds 15 amino acids, cysteine through phenylalanine. Left in the record is the CDR3 DNA by itself, 45 bases read in frame from the first base. The collaborating institutions used their own protocols to collect whole blood in K2EDTA tubes. Collaborator samples were shipped for TCRbeta analysis as frozen whole blood, isolated PBMCs, or DNA extracted from either sample type. The sequence was obtained from a man in his fifties or sixties with acute or convalescent COVID-19. Recombination linked TRBV7-9 to TRBJ2-3, with 11 central nucleotides matching TRBD2. Sequenced material: peripheral blood. The nucleotide sequence reads TGTGCCAGCAGCTTTAGCGGGAGGGACACAGATACGCAGTATTTT. Protein translation: CASSFSGRDTDTQYF. The variable domain in full, with residues beyond the CDR3 obtained from the reference TRBV7-9 and TRBJ2-3 genes, is DTGVSQNPRHKITKRGQNVTFRCDPISEHNRLYWYRQTLGQGPEFLTYFQNEAQLEKSRLLSDRFSAERPKGSFSTLEIQRTEQGDSAMYLCASSFSGRDTDTQYFGPGTRLTVL.